This T cell receptor beta chain was recovered during a study of OX40 agonist ivuxolimab in advanced cancers. Study-wide context: As their treatment, patients were administered ivuxolimab, an agonistic anti-OX40 (CD134) antibody.

On this clone: Its target is not known.

CDR3 length equals 16 residues. The V and J ends lost 4 bases and 3 bases respectively, with 13 bases between them. CDR1 and CDR2 (germline): MNHEY, SVGAGI. Assay: immunoSEQ multiplex PCR; the TCRdb copy retains only in-frame clones and omits some. The sample carries about 46,000 clones, approximately 80% recorded once. Study-level results: Among the lowest levels of clonal expansion were found in partial responders at 0.1-3.0 mg/kg.

Sequencing used CD4+ or CD8+ T cells sorted from blood, obtained in a trial of the OX40 agonist ivuxolimab. The sequence was obtained from an adult with an advanced solid tumor such as melanoma, head and neck, liver or kidney cancer. The chain carries TRBV6-5 and TRBJ2-6; D is unclear. The CDR3 region has the DNA TGTGCCAGCAGTTCCCAAGGGTTTGGTGGGGCCAACGTCCTGACTTTC. Its translation is CASSSQGFGGANVLTF.